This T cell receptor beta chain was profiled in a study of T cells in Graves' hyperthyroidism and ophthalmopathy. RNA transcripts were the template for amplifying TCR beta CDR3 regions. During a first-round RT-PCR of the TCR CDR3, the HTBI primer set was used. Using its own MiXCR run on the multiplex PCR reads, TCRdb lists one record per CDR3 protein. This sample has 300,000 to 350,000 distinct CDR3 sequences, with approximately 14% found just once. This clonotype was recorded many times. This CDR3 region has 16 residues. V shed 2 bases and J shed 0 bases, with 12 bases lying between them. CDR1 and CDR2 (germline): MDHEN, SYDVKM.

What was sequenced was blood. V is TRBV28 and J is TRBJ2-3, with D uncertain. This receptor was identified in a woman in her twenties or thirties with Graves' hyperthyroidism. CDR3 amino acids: CASSLVAVSSTDTQYF. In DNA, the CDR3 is TGTGCCAGCAGTTTAGTGGCGGTTAGCAGCACAGATACGCAGTATTTT.